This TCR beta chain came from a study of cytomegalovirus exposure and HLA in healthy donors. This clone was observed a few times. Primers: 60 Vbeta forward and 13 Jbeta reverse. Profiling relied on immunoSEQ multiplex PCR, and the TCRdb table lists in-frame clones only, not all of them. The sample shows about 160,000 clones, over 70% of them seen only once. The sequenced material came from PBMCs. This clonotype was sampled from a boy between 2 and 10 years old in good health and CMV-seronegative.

CDR3 amino acids: CASRDRNTEAFF. In DNA form, the CDR3 reads TGCGCCAGCAGGGACAGGAACACTGAAGCTTTCTTT. V gene TRBV5-1 combines with J gene TRBJ1-1, with D tentatively TRBD1 (6 bases). The V gene lost 5 bases and the J gene lost 1 base, with 6 bases spanning the gap. The germline V gene encodes CDR1 SGHRS and CDR2 YFSETQ. The length of the CDR3 is 12 residues.